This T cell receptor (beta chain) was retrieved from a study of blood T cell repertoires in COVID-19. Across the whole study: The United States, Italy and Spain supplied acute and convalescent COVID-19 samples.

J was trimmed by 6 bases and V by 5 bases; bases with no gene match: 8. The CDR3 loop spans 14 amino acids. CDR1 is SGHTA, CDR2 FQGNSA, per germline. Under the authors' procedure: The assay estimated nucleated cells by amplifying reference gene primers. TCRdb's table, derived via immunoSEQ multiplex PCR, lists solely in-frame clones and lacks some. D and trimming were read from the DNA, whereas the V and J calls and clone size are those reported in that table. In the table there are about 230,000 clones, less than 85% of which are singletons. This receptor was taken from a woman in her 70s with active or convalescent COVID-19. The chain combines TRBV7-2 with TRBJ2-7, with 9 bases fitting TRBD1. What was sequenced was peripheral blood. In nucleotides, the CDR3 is TGTGCCAGCAGCAGCGGGACAGGGTGGCGCGAGCAGTACTTC. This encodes CASSSGTGWREQYF.